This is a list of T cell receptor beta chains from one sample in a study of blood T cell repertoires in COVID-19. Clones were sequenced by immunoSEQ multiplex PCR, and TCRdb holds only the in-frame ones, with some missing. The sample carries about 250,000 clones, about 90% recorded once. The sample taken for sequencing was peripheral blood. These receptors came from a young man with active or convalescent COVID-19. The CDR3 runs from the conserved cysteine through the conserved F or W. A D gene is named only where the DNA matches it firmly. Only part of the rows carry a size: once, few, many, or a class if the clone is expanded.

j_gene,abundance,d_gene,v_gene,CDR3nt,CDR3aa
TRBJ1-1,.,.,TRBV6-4,TGTGCCAGCAAGAAGGGGCCTAACACTGAAGCTTTCTTT,CASKKGPNTEAFF
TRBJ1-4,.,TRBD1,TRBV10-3,TGTGCCATCAGTGAAGGACAGGGGACAGCTAATGAAAAACTGTTTTTT,CAISEGQGTANEKLFF
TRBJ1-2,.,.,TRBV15,TGTGCCACCAGCAGAGACCGGGTCCTATATGGCTACACCTTC,CATSRDRVLYGYTF
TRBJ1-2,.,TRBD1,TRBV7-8,TGTGCCAGCAGCACAAGGAGACTACAGGGGCCTTATGGCTACACCTTC,CASSTRRLQGPYGYTF
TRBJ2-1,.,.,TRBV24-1,TGTGCCACCAGTGATTCTACAGGAGGGACCTACAATGAGCAGTTCTTC,CATSDSTGGTYNEQFF
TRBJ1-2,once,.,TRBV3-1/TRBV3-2,TGTGCCAGCAGCCAAGAACAGAGCTATGGCTACACCTTC,CASSQEQSYGYTF
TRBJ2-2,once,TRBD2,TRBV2,TGTGCCAGCAGTGAACAAGGGACTAGCACCGGGGAGCTGTTTTTT,CASSEQGTSTGELFF
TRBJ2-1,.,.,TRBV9,TGTGCCAGCAGCGTACCTGCGACAGTATTCTACAATGAGCAGTTCTTC,CASSVPATVFYNEQFF
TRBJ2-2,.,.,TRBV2,TGTGCCAGCAGTGAAAGTTTGGCTACCGGGGAGCTGTTTTTT,CASSESLATGELFF
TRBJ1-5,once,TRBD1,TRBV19,TGTGCCAGTAGTAGAGGCCAGGGGGTAAGGCAGCCCCAGCATTTT,CASSRGQGVRQPQHF
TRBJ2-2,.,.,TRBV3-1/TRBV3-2,TGTGCCAGCAGCCAAGGACTCGAGAACACCGGGGAGCTGTTTTTT,CASSQGLENTGELFF
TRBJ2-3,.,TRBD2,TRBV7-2,TGTGCCAGCAGCTTCGCGGGGGATACAGATACGCAGTATTTT,CASSFAGDTDTQYF
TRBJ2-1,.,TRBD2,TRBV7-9,TGTGCCAGCAGCTTCACTAGCGGCAATGAGCAGTTCTTC,CASSFTSGNEQFF
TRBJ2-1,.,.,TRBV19,TGTGCCAGTAGTCCTTCTCACAATGAGCAGTTCTTC,CASSPSHNEQFF
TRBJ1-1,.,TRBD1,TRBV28,TGTGCCAGCAGTTTACGACAGGGGTTGATCACTGAAGCTTTCTTT,CASSLRQGLITEAFF
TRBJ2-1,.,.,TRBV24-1,TGTGCCACCAGTGATCCGATCGGAGGCAATGAGCAGTTCTTC,CATSDPIGGNEQFF
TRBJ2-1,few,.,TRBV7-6,TGTGCCAGCAGCCTAAGCATCGGGAACTACAATGAGCAGTTCTTC,CASSLSIGNYNEQFF
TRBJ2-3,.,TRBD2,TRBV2,TGTGCCAGCAGTGCCCAAGGACTAGCGGGGGGAAATACGCAGTATTTT,CASSAQGLAGGNTQYF
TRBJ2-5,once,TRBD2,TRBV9,TGTGCCAGCAGCGCGACTAGCGGGAGGGCCGGAGAGACCCAGTACTTC,CASSATSGRAGETQYF
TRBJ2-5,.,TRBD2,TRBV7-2,TGTGCCAGCAGCTTAACTAGCGGGAGTGGAGAGACCCAGTACTTC,CASSLTSGSGETQYF
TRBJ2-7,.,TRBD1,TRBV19,TGTGCCAGTCGGGACAGATACGAGCAGTACTTC,CASRDRYEQYF
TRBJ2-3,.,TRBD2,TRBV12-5,TGTGCTAGTGGTTCTGGACTAGCTCCTACGCAGTATTTT,CASGSGLAPTQYF
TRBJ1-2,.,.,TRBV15,TGTGCCACCAGCAGAGATATCGGGATGGGTGACGGCTACACCTTC,CATSRDIGMGDGYTF
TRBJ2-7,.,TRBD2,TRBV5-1,TGCGCCAGCAGCTTGGTGGGTAGCGGGAGACACGAGCAGTACTTC,CASSLVGSGRHEQYF
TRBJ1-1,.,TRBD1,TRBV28,TGTGCCAGCAGTTTAGGACAGGGGGGAACTGAAGCTTTCTTT,CASSLGQGGTEAFF
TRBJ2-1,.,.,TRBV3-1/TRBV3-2,TGTGCCAGCAGCCAAAGCGGGAATGAGCAGTTCTTC,CASSQSGNEQFF
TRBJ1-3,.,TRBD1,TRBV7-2,TGTGCCAGCAGCCTCCAGGGGGCGTCTGGAAACACCATATATTTT,CASSLQGASGNTIYF
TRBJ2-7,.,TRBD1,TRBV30,TGTGCCTGGAGCAGGGACAGGACATCCGAGCAGTACTTC,CAWSRDRTSEQYF
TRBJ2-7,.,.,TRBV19,TGTGCCAGTAGTCCCGCCGAAGGGAGCTCCTACGAGCAGTACTTC,CASSPAEGSSYEQYF